This T cell receptor beta chain was observed in a study of T cell repertoires and HLA-DP antigens. Germline CDR1 is DFQATT and CDR2 is SNEGSKA (reference sequence). The CDR3 is 9 residues long. V was trimmed by 3 bases and J by 7 bases, leaving 3 bases between them. Sequencing used immunoSEQ multiplex PCR; TCRdb keeps in-frame clones, though not all of them. In the table there are around 100,000 clones, 80% to 95% of which are singletons. A word on this clone: What it binds is unknown.

Sequenced input: CD4+ T cells from PBMCs. The chain carries TRBV20-1 and TRBJ2-5, with D unresolved. The source of this sequence is a woman younger than 30 in good health and CMV-seronegative. The CDR3 here is CSASVTQYF. CDR3 coding DNA: TGCAGTGCTAGCGTGACCCAGTACTTC.